What follows are 30 T cell receptor beta chains derived from one specimen sequenced in a study of T cell responses to AZD1222 COVID-19 vaccine (TCRdb year 2021). The time point label for this specimen denotes: baseline before first vaccination. Read against the paper, the sample's treatment or condition label means: meningococcal conjugate vaccine given as trial control. Library preparation was by the immunoSEQ multiplex PCR assay. TCRdb limited this immuneACCESS table to in-frame rearrangements with V and J called. A share of clones is missing; checked studies link under half to unresolved V genes, and the rest is unexplained. The sample yields approximately 120,000 clones; about nine tenths were counted once. The top ten constitute about 4.5% of the sample. The material sequenced was peripheral blood, taken on day 0 of MenACWY control vaccination. These receptors all stem from an adult in good health.

The chain joins TRBV28 to TRBJ2-1; 9 bases are a match to TRBD2. The V and J ends lost 1 base and 8 bases, in that order; junction bases with no gene match: 6. This CDR3 has 15 amino acids. Germline V gene data show CDR1 as MDHEN and CDR2 as SYDVKM. The CDR3 DNA follows: TGTGCCAGCAGTTTATTTAGCGGGAGTTCGTATGAGCAGTTCTTC. Its protein product is CASSLFSGSSYEQFF.

The chain carries TRBV5-1 and TRBJ2-4; TRBD2 matches at 8 bases. Germline loops: CDR1 SGHRS, CDR2 YFSETQ. V shed 4 bases, J shed 1 base, and the junction held 4 bases outside the gene matches. This CDR3 has 15 amino acids. The CDR3 region has the DNA TGCGCCAGCAGCCCGCTAGCGGGTGCCAAAAACATTCAGTACTTC. Translating it yields CASSPLAGAKNIQYF.

The CDR3 DNA sequence: TGTGCCAGCACCGCAACTAGCGGGAGGTACAATGAGCAGTTCTTC. Residues: CASTATSGRYNEQFF. The J gene is TRBJ2-1, the V gene TRBV11-2, with 12 bases lining up with TRBD2. Per the germline V gene, CDR1 is SGHAT and CDR2 is FQNNGV. The trim removed 7 bases at V and 4 bases at J, leaving 5 bases unmatched. The CDR3 spans 15 residues.

This clone was observed at least ten times. The V call is TRBV27, the J call TRBJ1-2; D gene uncertain. V was shortened by 5 bases and J by 7 bases, with 11 bases between the two germline ends. This CDR3 is built from 12 residues. Per the germline V gene, CDR1 is MNHEY and CDR2 is SMNVEV (reference sequence). The CDR3 coding sequence is TGTGCCAGCAGTACCCCGGGCAGTGGCTACACCTTC. It specifies CASSTPGSGYTF.

This rearrangement joins TRBV11-2 to TRBJ1-2, with D tentatively TRBD1 (6 bases). The V gene lost 0 bases and the J gene lost 8 bases, with 10 bases spanning the gap. This CDR3 is 13 amino acids long. Germline values: CDR1 SGHAT, CDR2 FQNNGV. CDR3 nucleotide sequence: TGTGCCAGCAGCTTAGATGGGGGGCGAGGCTACACCTTC. Protein: CASSLDGGRGYTF.

The rearrangement links TRBV28 to TRBJ2-2; D is uncertain. The germline V gene has CDR1 MDHEN and CDR2 SYDVKM. Trimming stripped 7 bases from V and 2 bases from J, with 5 bases between. CDR3 size: 12 residues. DNA of the CDR3: TGTGCCAGCACAAGAAACACCGGGGAGCTGTTTTTT. Translating gives CASTRNTGELFF.

This clone appeared once. The genes are TRBV3-1 (or the pseudogene TRBV3-2) and TRBJ2-7; D call uncertain. There are 12 residues in the CDR3. V was clipped by 0 bases and J by 12 bases, with 12 bases between them. Per the germline V gene, CDR1 is LGHDT and CDR2 is YNNKEL (reference sequence). The CDR3, as DNA: TGTGCCAGCAGCCAAGATCGGGCCCAGGCGTACTTC. Translating it yields CASSQDRAQAYF.

The chain combines TRBV7-8 with TRBJ2-2; no definite D call. Deletions cut 1 base from V and 6 bases from J, with 3 bases between. Germline V gene sequence: CDR1 SGHVS, CDR2 FQNEAQ. The CDR3 length is 12 residues. CDR3 loop: CASSLGAGELFF. The DNA for the CDR3 is TGTGCCAGCAGCTTAGGGGCCGGGGAGCTGTTTTTT.

The V gene is TRBV3-1 (or the pseudogene TRBV3-2), the J gene TRBJ1-5, with D unresolved. CDR3 size: 13 residues. Germline V lookup: CDR1 LGHDT, CDR2 YNNKEL (reference sequence). Deletions cut 1 base from V and 4 bases from J, with 5 bases between. The CDR3 loop reads CASSQGGNQPQHF. In DNA, the CDR3 is TGTGCCAGCAGCCAAGGAGGAAATCAGCCCCAGCATTTT.

This clone was counted only a few times. The rearrangement links TRBV5-4 to TRBJ2-1, with no clear D. Trimming shortened V by 1 base and J by 8 bases, and 16 bases separated the two germline ends. This CDR3 comprises 15 residues. The V gene's germline CDR1 is SGHNT and CDR2 YYREEE (reference sequence). CDR3 protein: CASSLWGLERYEQFF. The CDR3 region has the DNA TGTGCCAGCAGCTTGTGGGGTCTCGAGAGGTATGAGCAGTTCTTC.

This rearrangement joins TRBV6-5 to TRBJ2-1; no definite D call. CDR3 size: 16 residues. Germline assignment: CDR1 MNHEY and CDR2 SVGAGI. V was cut by 0 bases and J by 4 bases, with 13 bases left in between. In DNA, the CDR3 is TGTGCCAGCAGTTACTCGATGGGGTTAGGTTACAATGAGCAGTTCTTC. Protein: CASSYSMGLGYNEQFF.

The chain is built from TRBV25-1 and TRBJ1-6; weak D call: TRBD1 (5 bases). V lost 1 base, J lost 10 bases, and 14 bases lay in between. This CDR3 is 15 amino acids long. Per germline, CDR1 MGHDK and CDR2 SYGVNS. CDR3 in DNA: TGTGCCAGCAGTGAATCCGGCAGGGCAGGGTCACCCCTCCACTTT. As protein: CASSESGRAGSPLHF. The entire variable domain, with the rest obtained from reference TRBV25-1 and TRBJ1-6, is as follows: EADIYQTPRYLVIGTGKKITLECSQTMGHDKMYWYQQDPGMELHLIHYSYGVNSTEKGDLSSESTVSRIRTEHFPLTLESARPSHTSQYLCASSESGRAGSPLHFGNGTRLTVT.

The CDR3 region has the DNA TGTGCCAGTACCGGCAGGGAACACAACACCATATATTTT. Its translation: CASTGREHNTIYF. The V call is TRBV19, the J call TRBJ1-3; perhaps TRBD1 as D (5 bases). From germline, CDR1 is LNHDA and CDR2 SQIVND (reference sequence). V dropped 7 bases and J dropped 7 bases, with 14 bases sitting between them. The CDR3 sequence is 13 residues long.

CDR3 residues: CASSFRGHTQYF. The DNA of the CDR3 is TGTGCCAGCAGCTTCAGGGGGCATACGCAGTATTTT. The chain has TRBV11-2 and TRBJ2-3, with TRBD1 matching 8 bases. The CDR3 loop spans 12 amino acids. Germline V lookup: CDR1 SGHAT, CDR2 FQNNGV. J was trimmed by 7 bases and V by 3 bases; bases with no gene match: 0.

The chain couples TRBV2 to TRBJ1-6; 7 bases map to TRBD1. The CDR3 is 12 residues long. V lost 6 bases to trimming and J lost 14 bases; unmatched junction nucleotides: 7. Germline CDR1 SNHLY, CDR2 FYNNEI. CDR3 DNA: TGTGCCAGCAGCTTTAAGGGGGCAGCCCTCCACTTT. Its translation: CASSFKGAALHF.

This sequence joins TRBV19 and TRBJ2-3; D is undetermined. Trimming removed 4 bases from V and 6 bases from J, with 11 bases in between. CDR1 LNHDA and CDR2 SQIVND come from the germline V gene (reference sequence). The CDR3 sequence is 13 residues long. This CDR3 reads CASSSRAEDTQYF. In nucleotides, the CDR3 is TGTGCCAGTAGTAGCCGGGCCGAGGATACGCAGTATTTT. Full variable domain (remainder filled in from reference TRBV19 and TRBJ2-3): DGGITQSPKYLFRKEGQNVTLSCEQNLNHDAMYWYRQDPGQGLRLIYYSQIVNDFQKGDIAEGYSVSREKKESFPLTVTSAQKNPTAFYLCASSSRAEDTQYFGPGTRLTVL.

This clone is a singleton in its sample. V is TRBV24-1 and J is TRBJ2-1; 15 bases map to TRBD2. Germline CDR1 is KGHDR and CDR2 is SFDVKD. This CDR3 is 20 amino acids long. After removal of 4 bases from V and 2 bases from J, the junction contained 11 bases not matched to a gene. This CDR3 is CATSDPRTSGRAGAYNEQFF. CDR3 DNA: TGTGCCACCAGTGACCCTAGGACTAGCGGGAGGGCCGGGGCCTACAATGAGCAGTTCTTC.

This chain's CDR3 is CAISDNPGLYNEQFF. The CDR3 coding sequence is TGTGCCATCAGTGATAACCCGGGGCTCTACAATGAGCAGTTCTTC. The chain uses TRBV10-3 and TRBJ2-1; D may match TRBD1 or TRBD2 (5 bases each). Trimming took 3 bases from V and 3 from J, leaving 12 bases between them. The CDR3 contains 15 residues. The germline gives CDR1 ENHRY, CDR2 SYGVKD.

The J gene is TRBJ2-7, the V gene TRBV28, with 8 nucleotides matching TRBD2. Germline trimming cut 4 bases from V and 0 bases from J; bases unmatched to any gene: 11. Germline V gene lookup returns CDR1 MDHEN and CDR2 SYDVKM. The CDR3 runs 17 residues. In DNA, the CDR3 is TGTGCCAGCAGTTCTACTACTAGCGGACTAAGCTCCTACGAGCAGTACTTC. It translates to CASSSTTSGLSSYEQYF.

To note about this clone: This sample also contains other DNA sequences that code for the same CDR3. This chain joins TRBV28 and TRBJ1-5; tentatively, D is TRBD1 (5 bases). Germline V gives CDR1 MDHEN, CDR2 SYDVKM. The ends were cut back, 5 bases at V and 2 bases at J, with 10 bases in the middle. This CDR3 is 14 amino acids long. The CDR3 sequence is CASSLMGGNQPQHF. In DNA form, the CDR3 reads TGTGCCAGCAGTCTCATGGGGGGCAATCAGCCCCAGCATTTT. Looking up the rest from reference TRBV28 and TRBJ1-5 gives the full variable domain: DVKVTQSSRYLVKRTGEKVFLECVQDMDHENMFWYRQDPGLGLRLIYFSYDVKMKEKGDIPEGYSVSREKKERFSLILESASTNQTSMYLCASSLMGGNQPQHFGDGTRLSIL.

The chain couples TRBV6-5 to TRBJ1-5, with 10 bases matching TRBD1. Germline V gene lookup returns CDR1 MNHEY and CDR2 SVGAGI. Trimming took 4 bases from V and 4 from J; bases not matched to a gene: 4. The CDR3 covers 15 residues. The CDR3 reads CASSSRQGANQPQHF. The CDR3, as DNA: TGTGCCAGCAGTTCCAGACAGGGGGCGAATCAGCCCCAGCATTTT.

This rearrangement joins TRBV6-6 to TRBJ2-5, with D uncertain. Germline CDR1 MNHNY, CDR2 SVGAGI (reference sequence). The CDR3 length is 14 residues. Trimming took 7 bases from V and 4 from J, leaving 16 bases between them. For the CDR3, the DNA is TGTGCCAGCAAAAACAGAAATCCTGGAGAGACCCAGTACTTC. This codes for CASKNRNPGETQYF.

This sequence joins TRBV4-1 and TRBJ1-5; D is uncertain. The CDR3 totals 16 residues. Germline CDR1 and CDR2: MGHRA and YSYEKL. V lost 3 bases and J 0 bases, leaving 12 bases between the germline ends. CDR3 in amino acids: CASSQPDTDSNQPQHF. CDR3 in DNA: TGCGCCAGCAGCCAGCCCGACACCGATAGCAATCAGCCCCAGCATTTT.

The sample holds a few counts of this clone. V gene TRBV11-1 combines with J gene TRBJ2-1, with D possibly being TRBD2 (5 bases). Germline assignment: CDR1 SGHAT and CDR2 FQDESV (reference sequence). This CDR3 comprises 17 residues. The V and J ends lost 0 bases and 0 bases respectively, with 12 bases between them. This CDR3 reads CASSLASSQISYNEQFF. DNA for the CDR3: TGTGCCAGCAGCTTAGCTTCTAGCCAGATCTCCTACAATGAGCAGTTCTTC.

The chain uses TRBV28 and TRBJ1-6, with TRBD1 as a possible D gene (6 bases). The CDR3 is 15 amino acids. Trimming removed 5 bases from V and 6 bases from J, with 14 bases in between. Germline V gene data show CDR1 as MDHEN and CDR2 as SYDVKM. The CDR3 sequence: CASSPRDTLNSPLHF. CDR3 nucleotide sequence: TGTGCCAGCAGTCCCAGGGACACCCTTAATTCACCCCTCCACTTT.

This chain connects TRBV11-3 to TRBJ2-1; D remains ambiguous. Between the trimmed V and J ends, which lost 4 bases and 5 bases, there was a span of 12 bases. The CDR3 sequence is 14 residues long. Germline V gene data show CDR1 as SGHNT and CDR2 as YENEEA. The CDR3 sequence: CASSYVGGNNEQFF. In DNA form, the CDR3 reads TGTGCCAGCAGCTACGTGGGCGGTAACAATGAGCAGTTCTTC.

The chain combines TRBV5-1 with TRBJ2-7; 7 bases map to TRBD1. Germline trimming cut 7 bases from V and 0 bases from J; bases unmatched to any gene: 7. This CDR3 is 14 amino acids long. Germline V gene sequence: CDR1 SGHRS, CDR2 YFSETQ. The CDR3 region is CASYRGPLSYEQYF. In nucleotides, the CDR3 is TGCGCCAGCTACAGGGGTCCCCTCTCCTACGAGCAGTACTTC.

This chain joins TRBV27 and TRBJ2-7, with D perhaps TRBD2 (6 bases). Germline V gene sequence: CDR1 MNHEY, CDR2 SMNVEV (reference sequence). The CDR3 totals 15 residues. Trimming left V 6 bases short and J 0 bases short, with 15 bases between. CDR3 sequence: CASRPPGTPSYEQYF. The CDR3, as DNA: TGTGCCAGCAGACCCCCCGGGACTCCCTCCTACGAGCAGTACTTC.

The rearrangement links TRBV7-6 to TRBJ2-3; 10 nucleotides agree with TRBD2. Germline assignment: CDR1 SGHVS and CDR2 FNYEAQ. After removal of 5 bases from V and 0 bases from J, the junction contained 2 bases not matched to a gene. The CDR3 contains 15 residues. The CDR3 nucleotides are TGTGCCAGCAGCAGTAGCGGGGGGAGCACAGATACGCAGTATTTT. This encodes CASSSSGGSTDTQYF.

The chain employs TRBV9 and TRBJ1-1; no clear D. Germline V CDR1 and CDR2: SGDLS, YYNGEE. V was clipped by 3 bases and J by 3 bases, with 9 bases between them. The CDR3 spans 13 residues. CDR3 in amino acids: CASSGPAHTEAFF. The DNA for the CDR3 is TGTGCCAGCAGCGGACCGGCCCACACTGAAGCTTTCTTT.